Reported below is one T cell receptor (beta chain). The antigen remains unidentified. The table came from immunoSEQ multiplex PCR; TCRdb's copy has only in-frame clones and leaves some out. This table has about 24,000 clones, roughly 88% appearing once. Trimming stripped 3 bases from V and 7 bases from J, with 9 bases between. CDR1 LGHNA and CDR2 YNFKEQ come from the germline V gene. CDR3 length: 12 amino acids. This record comes from a study of T cells after posttransplantation cyclophosphamide. General study points: TRB clonality was highly associated with recipient CMV seropositivity and reactivation.

The rearrangement uses TRBV4-2 and TRBJ1-2; D is perhaps TRBD1 (6 bases). The source of this sequence is a woman aged 60 to 75 with a blood cancer, CMV-positive, and with a related stem cell donor. The sequenced material came from PBMCs. CDR3 protein: CASSQVQGGYTF. CDR3 coding DNA: TGTGCCAGCAGCCAGGTACAGGGTGGCTACACCTTC.